Below, 2 T cell receptor beta chains from the same sample are listed, as sequenced in a study of cytomegalovirus exposure and HLA in healthy donors. PCR used 60 Vbeta primers and 13 Jbeta primers. Data came from immunoSEQ multiplex PCR; TCRdb stores just in-frame clones and leaves some out. The repertoire has 160,000 or so clones, 80% to 90% of them found once; the top ten carry roughly 6.7%. Material for sequencing was PBMCs. These receptors all stem from a man aged 50-59 years in good health and CMV-seropositive.

A remark on this clone: The final CDR3 position lacks the conserved phenylalanine or tryptophan, pointing to a likely read error. The DNA is omitted, as the CDR3 cannot be located on it reliably, and the CDR3 follows TCRdb's listing. The rearrangement uses TRBV4-1 and TRBJ1-6. The CDR3 adds up to 12 amino acids, both ends counted. Germline CDR1 is MGHRA and CDR2 is YSYEKL. The CDR3 region is CASERGAGSSNL.

The chain couples TRBV5-1 to TRBJ1-1; no firm D call. V gave up 4 bases and J gave up 0 bases, with 10 bases separating them. Germline V gene sequence: CDR1 SGHRS, CDR2 YFSETQ. This CDR3 has 14 residues. The CDR3 is CASSGGAVNTEAFF. For the CDR3, the DNA is TGCGCCAGCAGCGGTGGAGCAGTGAACACTGAAGCTTTCTTT.